The 7 T cell receptor beta chains in this list originate from one sample, sequenced in a study of blood T cell repertoires in COVID-19. Using immunoSEQ multiplex PCR, the repertoire was profiled, and TCRdb retains in-frame clones only, with some absent. The table has over 100,000 clones, roughly 86% seen once. The sequenced material came from peripheral blood. Source of these receptors: a woman in her 70s with COVID-19, enrolled during active disease.

This clone was counted only a few times. The chain employs TRBV19 and TRBJ2-6; 7 nucleotides align to TRBD1. Per the germline V gene, CDR1 is LNHDA and CDR2 is SQIVND (reference sequence). The CDR3 consists of 18 residues. Trimming cost V 6 bases and J 1 base; bases outside gene matches: 12. For the CDR3, the DNA is TGTGCCAGTAGGACGCCGGGACAGTATCAGTCTGGGGCCAACGTCCTGACTTTC. This sequence encodes CASRTPGQYQSGANVLTF.

The gene calls are TRBV5-1 and TRBJ2-7, with 8 bases aligning to TRBD1. The CDR3 has 14 amino acids. The V and J ends lost 0 bases and 7 bases, in that order; junction bases with no gene match: 6. Germline CDR1 is SGHRS and CDR2 is YFSETQ. CDR3 sequence: CASSLGQGNGEQYF. The CDR3 DNA reads as TGCGCCAGCAGCTTGGGACAGGGGAACGGTGAGCAGTACTTC. The variable domain in full, completed from reference TRBV5-1 and TRBJ2-7, reads KAGVTQTPRYLIKTRGQQVTLSCSPISGHRSVSWYQQTPGQGLQFLFEYFSETQRNKGNFPGRFSGRQFSNSRSEMNVSTLELGDSALYLCASSLGQGNGEQYFGPGTRLTVT.

The V gene is TRBV11-2, the J gene TRBJ2-3, with TRBD2 matching over 14 bases. V was clipped by 4 bases and J by 0 bases; unmatched bases: 6. CDR1 is SGHAT and CDR2 is FQNNGV in the germline V gene. CDR3 size: 18 residues. The DNA for the CDR3 is TGTGCCAGCAGCTCCCGACTAGCGGGGGGGGGTAGCACAGATACGCAGTATTTT. Translated, it gives CASSSRLAGGGSTDTQYF.

CDR3: CASSYGTVSTDTQYF. The CDR3 DNA reads as TGTGCCAGCAGCTATGGGACAGTCAGCACAGATACGCAGTATTTT. The rearrangement joins TRBV3-1 (or the pseudogene TRBV3-2) to TRBJ2-3; the match to TRBD1 covers 7 bases. Germline V CDR1 and CDR2: LGHDT, YNNKEL (reference sequence). The V segment lost 5 bases and the J segment 0 bases; nucleotides outside the gene matches: 5. The CDR3 extends over 15 amino acids.

This clone was detected once. The chain employs TRBV9 and TRBJ1-3, with TRBD1 identical over 8 bases. With V trimmed by 0 bases and J by 4 bases, 6 bases remained unmatched. Germline assignment: CDR1 SGDLS and CDR2 YYNGEE. This CDR3 comprises 16 residues. The CDR3 protein is CASSVVDRVSGNTIYF. The CDR3 bases are TGTGCCAGCAGCGTAGTGGACAGGGTGAGCGGAAACACCATATATTTT.

Only one count was recorded for this clone. The rearrangement links TRBV5-1 to TRBJ2-3; the D is unclear. Between the trimmed V and J ends, which lost 1 base and 6 bases, there was a span of 9 bases. From germline, CDR1 is SGHRS and CDR2 YFSETQ. The CDR3 is 13 amino acids. CDR3 DNA sequence: TGCGCCAGCAGCTTGCGTCAGTCGGATACGCAGTATTTT. This encodes CASSLRQSDTQYF.

The count of this clone is one. This chain joins TRBV5-6 and TRBJ2-7; 8 bases fit TRBD1. CDR1 and CDR2 (germline): SGHDT, YYEEEE. This CDR3 is 15 amino acids long. J lost 5 bases, V lost 3 bases, and 10 bases had no gene match. CDR3 DNA sequence: TGTGCCAGCAGCTCTACGCATAGGACAGGGAACGAGCAGTACTTC. This translates into CASSSTHRTGNEQYF.